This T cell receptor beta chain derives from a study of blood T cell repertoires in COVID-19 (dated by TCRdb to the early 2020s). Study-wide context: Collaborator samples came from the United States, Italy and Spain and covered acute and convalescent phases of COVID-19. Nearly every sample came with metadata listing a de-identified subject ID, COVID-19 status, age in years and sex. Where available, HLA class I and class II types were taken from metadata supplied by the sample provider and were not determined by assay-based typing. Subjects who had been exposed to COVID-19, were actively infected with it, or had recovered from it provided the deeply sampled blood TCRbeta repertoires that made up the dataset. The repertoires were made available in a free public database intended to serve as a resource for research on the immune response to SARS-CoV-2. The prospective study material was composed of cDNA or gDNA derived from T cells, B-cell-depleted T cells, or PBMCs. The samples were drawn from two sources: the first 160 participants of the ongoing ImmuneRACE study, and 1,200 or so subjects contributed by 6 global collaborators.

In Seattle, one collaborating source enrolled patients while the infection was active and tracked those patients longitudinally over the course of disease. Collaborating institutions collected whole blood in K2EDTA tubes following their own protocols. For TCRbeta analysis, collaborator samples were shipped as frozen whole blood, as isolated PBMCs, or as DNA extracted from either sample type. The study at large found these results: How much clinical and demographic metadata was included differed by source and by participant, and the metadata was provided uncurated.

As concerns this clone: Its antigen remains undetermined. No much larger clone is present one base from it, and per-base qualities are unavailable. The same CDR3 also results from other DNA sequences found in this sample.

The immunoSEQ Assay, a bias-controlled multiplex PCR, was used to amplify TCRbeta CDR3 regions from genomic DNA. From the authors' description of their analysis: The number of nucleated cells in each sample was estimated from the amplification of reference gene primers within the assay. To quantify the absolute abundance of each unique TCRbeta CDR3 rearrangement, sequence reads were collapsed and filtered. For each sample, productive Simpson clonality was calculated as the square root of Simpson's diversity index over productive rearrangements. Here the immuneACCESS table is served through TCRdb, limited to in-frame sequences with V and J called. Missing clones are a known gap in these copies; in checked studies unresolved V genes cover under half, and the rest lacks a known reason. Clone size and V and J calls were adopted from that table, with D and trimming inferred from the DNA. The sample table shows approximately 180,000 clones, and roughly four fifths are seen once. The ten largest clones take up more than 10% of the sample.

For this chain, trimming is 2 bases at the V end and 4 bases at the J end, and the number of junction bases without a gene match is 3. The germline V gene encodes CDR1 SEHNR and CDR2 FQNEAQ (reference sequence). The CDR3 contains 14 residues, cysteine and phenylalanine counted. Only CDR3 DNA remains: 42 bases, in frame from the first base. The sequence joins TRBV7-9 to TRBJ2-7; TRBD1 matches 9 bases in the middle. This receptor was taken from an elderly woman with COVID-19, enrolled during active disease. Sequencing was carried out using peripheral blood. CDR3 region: CASSLPGQGYEQYF. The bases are TGTGCCAGCAGCTTACCCGGACAGGGGTACGAGCAGTACTTC. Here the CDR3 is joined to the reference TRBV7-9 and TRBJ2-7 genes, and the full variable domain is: DTGVSQNPRHKITKRGQNVTFRCDPISEHNRLYWYRQTLGQGPEFLTYFQNEAQLEKSRLLSDRFSAERPKGSFSTLEIQRTEQGDSAMYLCASSLPGQGYEQYFGPGTRLTVT.